This TCR beta chain is drawn from a study of T cell repertoires in cytomegalovirus infection. At the level of the study: CMV infection plus the matching HLA type was flagged by public TCR beta signatures.

From the reads, TCRdb called clonotypes with MiXCR, one entry per CDR3 protein. Of around 200,000 distinct CDR3 sequences detected, about a sixth appear once; the ten largest clones hold about 25%. Study-wide points: Based on cumulative public TCR beta family frequency, carriers of CMV plus the relevant HLA were identified. Ex vivo, HLA-C-restricted CMV-specific TCR beta clonotypes prevailed over the rest of the response.

In regard to this clonotype: Antigen unknown.

The V gene lost 5 bases and the J gene lost 7 bases, with 11 bases spanning the gap. Germline lookup yields CDR1 SGHTA and CDR2 FQGNSA. The CDR3 covers 12 residues. The sample comprised CD8+ T cells from PBMCs. The receptor's source is a human donor in good health (CMV status not recorded). Some clones in this sample may be carry-over from other donors' samples. The genes are TRBV7-2 and TRBJ1-1; D is possibly TRBD1 (6 bases). The CDR3 reads CASSRGTIEAFF. CDR3 in DNA: TGTGCCAGCAGCCGAGGGACAATTGAAGCTTTCTTT.